This TCR beta chain was sequenced in a study of human versus mouse CDR3 diversity and MHC coevolution. Whole-study results and caveats: A handful of MHC II alleles selected the human T cells. Around 1.5 million TCR beta clonotypes were estimated for humans, the largest repertoire. Among all groups, most of the three human donors showed least clonal inequality.

Cells were CD45RO-negative CD62L-positive naive CD4 T cells sorted from PBMCs. A remark on this clone: The antigen is unknown.

The data were produced by immunoSEQ multiplex PCR, yet TCRdb's version contains in-frame clones alone and is incomplete. The sample carries fewer than 100,000 clones, just under 95% recorded once. Germline V lookup: CDR1 SGHTA, CDR2 FQGNSA. V was clipped by 4 bases and J by 6 bases; unmatched bases: 0. The CDR3 sequence is 11 residues long. The sequenced sample was naive CD4+ T cells from blood. Specified subset: CD45RO-negative CD62L-positive naive CD4 T cells. This chain connects TRBV7-2 to TRBJ2-7, with TRBD1 identical over 7 bases. The receptor was isolated from a person aged 25 to 75 in good health. The CDR3 is CASSWDSEQYF. The CDR3 bases are TGTGCCAGCAGCTGGGACAGCGAGCAGTACTTC.